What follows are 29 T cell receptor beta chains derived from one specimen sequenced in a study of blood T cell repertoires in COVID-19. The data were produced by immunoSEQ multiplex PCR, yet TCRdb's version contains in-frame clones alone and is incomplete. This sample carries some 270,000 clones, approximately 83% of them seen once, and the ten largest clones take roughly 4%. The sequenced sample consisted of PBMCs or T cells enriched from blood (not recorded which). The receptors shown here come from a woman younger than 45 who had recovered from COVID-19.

CDR3 sequence: CASSLGLTEYNEQFF. In nucleotides, the CDR3 is TGTGCCAGCAGCTTAGGACTAACGGAATACAATGAGCAGTTCTTC. V and J are TRBV5-8 and TRBJ2-1; a possible D gene is TRBD2 (6 bases). The germline V and J ends were trimmed by 2 bases and 4 bases, with 13 bases remaining between them. This CDR3 region has 15 residues. CDR1 SGHTS and CDR2 YDEGEE come from the germline V gene.

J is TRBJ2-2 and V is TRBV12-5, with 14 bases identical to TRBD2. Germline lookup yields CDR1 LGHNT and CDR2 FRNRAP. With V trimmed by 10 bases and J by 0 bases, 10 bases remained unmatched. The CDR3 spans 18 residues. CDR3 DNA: TGTGCTACCGGGACTAGCGGGGGCAGATACGCGAACACCGGGGAGCTGTTTTTT. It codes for CATGTSGGRYANTGELFF.

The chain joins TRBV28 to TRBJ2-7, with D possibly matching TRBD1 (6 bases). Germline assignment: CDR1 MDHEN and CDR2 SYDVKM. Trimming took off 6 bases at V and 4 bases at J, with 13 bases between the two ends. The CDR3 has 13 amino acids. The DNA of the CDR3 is TGTGCCAGCAGCAACAGGGTAGGGTACGAGCAGTACTTC. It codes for CASSNRVGYEQYF.

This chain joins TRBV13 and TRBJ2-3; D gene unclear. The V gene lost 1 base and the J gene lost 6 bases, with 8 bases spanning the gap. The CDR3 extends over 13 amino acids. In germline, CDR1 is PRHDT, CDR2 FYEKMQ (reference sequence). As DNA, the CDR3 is TGTGCCAGCAGCTTAGAAGTTAGTGATACGCAGTATTTT. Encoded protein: CASSLEVSDTQYF.

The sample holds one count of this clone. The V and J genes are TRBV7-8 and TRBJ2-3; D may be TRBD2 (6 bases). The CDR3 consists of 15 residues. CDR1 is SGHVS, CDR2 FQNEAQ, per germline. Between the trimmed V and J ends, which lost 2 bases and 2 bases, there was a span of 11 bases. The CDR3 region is CASSLIAVVTDTQYF. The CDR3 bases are TGTGCCAGCAGCTTAATAGCGGTAGTCACAGATACGCAGTATTTT.

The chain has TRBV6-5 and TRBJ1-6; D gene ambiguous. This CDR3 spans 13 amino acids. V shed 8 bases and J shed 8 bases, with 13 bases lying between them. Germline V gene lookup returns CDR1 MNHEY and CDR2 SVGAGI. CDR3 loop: CASLFWRDSPLHF. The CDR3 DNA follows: TGTGCCAGCCTCTTTTGGCGGGATTCACCCCTCCACTTT.

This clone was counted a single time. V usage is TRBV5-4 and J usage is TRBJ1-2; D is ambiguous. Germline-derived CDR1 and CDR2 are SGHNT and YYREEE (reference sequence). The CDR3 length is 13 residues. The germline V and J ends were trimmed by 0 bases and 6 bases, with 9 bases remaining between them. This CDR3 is CASSLATGNGYTF. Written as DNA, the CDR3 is TGTGCCAGCAGCTTGGCCACCGGGAATGGCTACACCTTC.

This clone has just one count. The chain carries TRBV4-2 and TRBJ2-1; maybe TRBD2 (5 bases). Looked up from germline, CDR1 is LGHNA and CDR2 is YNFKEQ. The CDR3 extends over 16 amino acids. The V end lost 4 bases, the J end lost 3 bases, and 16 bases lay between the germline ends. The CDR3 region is CASSPEVGAFYNEQFF. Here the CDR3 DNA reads TGTGCCAGCAGCCCGGAGGTGGGAGCCTTCTACAATGAGCAGTTCTTC.

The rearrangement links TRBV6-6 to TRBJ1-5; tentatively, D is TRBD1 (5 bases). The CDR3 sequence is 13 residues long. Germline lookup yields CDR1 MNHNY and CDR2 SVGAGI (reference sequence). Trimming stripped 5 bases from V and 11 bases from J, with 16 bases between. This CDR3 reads CASSPQGTLAQHF. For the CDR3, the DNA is TGTGCCAGCAGTCCCCAGGGTACGTTGGCCCAGCATTTT.

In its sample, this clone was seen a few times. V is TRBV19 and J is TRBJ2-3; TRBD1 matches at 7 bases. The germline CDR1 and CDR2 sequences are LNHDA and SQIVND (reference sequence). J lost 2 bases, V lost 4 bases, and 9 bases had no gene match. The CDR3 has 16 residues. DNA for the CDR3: TGTGCCAGTAGTACCGGCAGGGGGACGTTCACAGATACGCAGTATTTT. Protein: CASSTGRGTFTDTQYF. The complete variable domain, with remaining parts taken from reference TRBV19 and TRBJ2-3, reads DGGITQSPKYLFRKEGQNVTLSCEQNLNHDAMYWYRQDPGQGLRLIYYSQIVNDFQKGDIAEGYSVSREKKESFPLTVTSAQKNPTAFYLCASSTGRGTFTDTQYFGPGTRLTVL.

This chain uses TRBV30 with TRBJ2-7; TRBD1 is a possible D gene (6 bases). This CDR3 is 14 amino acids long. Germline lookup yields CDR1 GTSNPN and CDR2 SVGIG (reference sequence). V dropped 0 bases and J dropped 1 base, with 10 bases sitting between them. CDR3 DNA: TGTGCCTGGAGTGTAGGTCAGGGGTCCTACGAGCAGTACTTC. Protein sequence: CAWSVGQGSYEQYF.

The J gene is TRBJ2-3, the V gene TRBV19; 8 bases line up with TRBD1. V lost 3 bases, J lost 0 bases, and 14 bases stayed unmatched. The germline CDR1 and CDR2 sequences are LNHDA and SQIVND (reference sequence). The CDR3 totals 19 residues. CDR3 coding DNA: TGTGCCAGTAGTATCCGTATCTCCTGGACAGGGACTAGCACAGATACGCAGTATTTT. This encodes CASSIRISWTGTSTDTQYF.

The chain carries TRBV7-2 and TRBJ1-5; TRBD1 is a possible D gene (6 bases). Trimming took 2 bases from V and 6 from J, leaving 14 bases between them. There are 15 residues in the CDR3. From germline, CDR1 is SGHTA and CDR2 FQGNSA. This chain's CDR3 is CASSLNTGMTQPQHF. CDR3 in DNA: TGTGCCAGCAGCTTAAACACAGGGATGACTCAGCCCCAGCATTTT.

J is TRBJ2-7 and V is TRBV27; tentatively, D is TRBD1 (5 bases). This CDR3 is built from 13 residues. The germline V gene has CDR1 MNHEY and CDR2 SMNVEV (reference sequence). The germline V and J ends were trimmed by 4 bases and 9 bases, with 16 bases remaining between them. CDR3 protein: CASSSSPPGWQYF. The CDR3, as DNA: TGTGCCAGCAGTTCCAGTCCCCCAGGGTGGCAGTACTTC.

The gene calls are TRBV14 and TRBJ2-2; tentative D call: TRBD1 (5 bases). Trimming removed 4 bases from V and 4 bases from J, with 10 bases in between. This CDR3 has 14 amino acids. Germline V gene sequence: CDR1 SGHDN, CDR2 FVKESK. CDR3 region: CASSPTEFTGELFF. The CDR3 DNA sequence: TGTGCCAGCAGCCCGACAGAATTCACCGGGGAGCTGTTTTTT.

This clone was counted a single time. In DNA form, the CDR3 reads TGTGCCCTCGTAGGTAGTGGGGACAGCTACACTGAAGCTTTCTTT. This codes for CALVGSGDSYTEAFF. The chain carries TRBV28 and TRBJ1-1; 7 bases agree with TRBD1. This CDR3 has 15 residues. Per germline, CDR1 MDHEN and CDR2 SYDVKM. V was clipped by 11 bases and J by 3 bases; unmatched bases: 15.

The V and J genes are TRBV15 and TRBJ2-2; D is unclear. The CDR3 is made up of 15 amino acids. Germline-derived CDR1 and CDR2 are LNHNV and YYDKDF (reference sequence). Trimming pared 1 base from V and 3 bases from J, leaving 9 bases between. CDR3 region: CATSRATEDTGELFF. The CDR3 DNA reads TGTGCCACCAGCAGAGCTACAGAAGACACCGGGGAGCTGTTTTTT.

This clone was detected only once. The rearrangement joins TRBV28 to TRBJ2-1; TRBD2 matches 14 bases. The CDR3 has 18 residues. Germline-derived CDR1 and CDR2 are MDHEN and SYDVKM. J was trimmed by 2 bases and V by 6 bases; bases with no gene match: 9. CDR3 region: CASSPGLAGEAAYNEQFF. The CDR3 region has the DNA TGTGCCAGCAGCCCGGGACTAGCGGGAGAAGCCGCCTACAATGAGCAGTTCTTC.

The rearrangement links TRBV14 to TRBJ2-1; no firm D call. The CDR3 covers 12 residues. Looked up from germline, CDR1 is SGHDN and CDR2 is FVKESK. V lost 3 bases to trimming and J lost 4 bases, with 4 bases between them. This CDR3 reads CASSHSYNEQFF. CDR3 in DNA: TGTGCCAGCAGCCATTCTTACAATGAGCAGTTCTTC. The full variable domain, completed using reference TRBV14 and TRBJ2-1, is EAGVTQFPSHSVIEKGQTVTLRCDPISGHDNLYWYRRVMGKEIKFLLHFVKESKQDESGMPNNRFLAERTGGTYSTLKVQPAELEDSGVYFCASSHSYNEQFFGPGTRLTVL.

The CDR3 DNA reads as TGCGCCAGCAGCCAAAGGGCGGGAAACTACAATGAGCAGTTCTTC. Protein product: CASSQRAGNYNEQFF. The rearrangement links TRBV5-1 to TRBJ2-1; the D gene is possibly TRBD2 (6 bases). V was cut by 4 bases and J by 3 bases, with 14 bases left in between. This CDR3 spans 15 amino acids. Germline CDR1 SGHRS, CDR2 YFSETQ.

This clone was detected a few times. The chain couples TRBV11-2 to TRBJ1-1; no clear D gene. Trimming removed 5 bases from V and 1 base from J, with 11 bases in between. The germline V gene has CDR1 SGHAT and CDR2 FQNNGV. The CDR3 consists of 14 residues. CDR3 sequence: CASSARFENTEAFF. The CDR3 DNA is TGTGCCAGCAGCGCGAGGTTCGAGAACACTGAAGCTTTCTTT.

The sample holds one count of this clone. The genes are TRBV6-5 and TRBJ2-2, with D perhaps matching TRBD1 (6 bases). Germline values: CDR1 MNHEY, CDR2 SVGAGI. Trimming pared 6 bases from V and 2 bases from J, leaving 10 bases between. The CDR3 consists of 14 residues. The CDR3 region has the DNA TGTGCCAGCAGCCGGGACACCAACACCGGGGAGCTGTTTTTT. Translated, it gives CASSRDTNTGELFF.

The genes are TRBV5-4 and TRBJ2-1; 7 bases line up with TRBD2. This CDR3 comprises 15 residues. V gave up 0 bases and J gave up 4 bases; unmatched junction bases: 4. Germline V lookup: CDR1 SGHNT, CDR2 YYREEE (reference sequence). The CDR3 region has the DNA TGTGCCAGCAGCTTGGCCAGCGGGATTTACAATGAGCAGTTCTTC. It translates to CASSLASGIYNEQFF.

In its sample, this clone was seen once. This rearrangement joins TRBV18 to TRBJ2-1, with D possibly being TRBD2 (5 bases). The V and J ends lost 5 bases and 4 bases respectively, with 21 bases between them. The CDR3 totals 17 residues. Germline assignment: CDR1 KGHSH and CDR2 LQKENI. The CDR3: CASSSPEKDSFYNEQFF. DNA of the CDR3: TGTGCCAGCTCATCCCCCGAAAAGGACTCATTTTACAATGAGCAGTTCTTC.

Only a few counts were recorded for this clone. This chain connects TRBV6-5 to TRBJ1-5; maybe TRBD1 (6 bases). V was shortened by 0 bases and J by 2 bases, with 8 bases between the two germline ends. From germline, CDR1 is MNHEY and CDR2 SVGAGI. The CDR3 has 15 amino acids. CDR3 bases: TGTGCCAGCAGTTACTCCTACAGGGGCAATCAGCCCCAGCATTTT. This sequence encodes CASSYSYRGNQPQHF.

This chain's CDR3 is CASSSDLAGAYEQYF. The CDR3 DNA sequence: TGTGCCAGCAGTTCGGATCTAGCGGGGGCGTACGAGCAGTACTTC. The V and J genes are TRBV6-5 and TRBJ2-7; 10 bases agree with TRBD2. The CDR3 spans 15 residues. The V and J ends lost 4 bases and 4 bases, in that order; junction bases with no gene match: 7. Germline values: CDR1 MNHEY, CDR2 SVGAGI.

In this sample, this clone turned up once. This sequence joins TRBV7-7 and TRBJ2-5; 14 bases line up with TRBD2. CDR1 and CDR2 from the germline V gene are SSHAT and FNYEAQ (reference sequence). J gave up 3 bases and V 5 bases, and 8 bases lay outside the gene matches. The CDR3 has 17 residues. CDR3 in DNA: TGTGCCAGCAGCCGAGGGGGACTAGCGGGAGTGGAAGAGACCCAGTACTTC. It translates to CASSRGGLAGVEETQYF.

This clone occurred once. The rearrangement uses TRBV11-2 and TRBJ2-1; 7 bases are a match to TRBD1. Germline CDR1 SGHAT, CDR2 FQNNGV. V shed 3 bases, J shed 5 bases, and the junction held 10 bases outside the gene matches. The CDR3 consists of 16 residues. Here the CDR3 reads CASSLSPGQGDNEQFF. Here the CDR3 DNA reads TGTGCCAGCAGCTTGTCCCCAGGGCAGGGGGACAATGAGCAGTTCTTC.

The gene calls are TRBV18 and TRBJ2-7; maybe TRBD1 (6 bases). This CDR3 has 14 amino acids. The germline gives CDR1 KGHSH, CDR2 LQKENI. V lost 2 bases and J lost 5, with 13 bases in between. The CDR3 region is CASSPRGIRDEQYF. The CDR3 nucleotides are TGTGCCAGCTCACCAAGGGGGATCCGGGACGAGCAGTACTTC.